These T cell receptor beta chains were read from a single sample in a study of T cells in Graves' hyperthyroidism and ophthalmopathy. TCRdb reprocessed the multiplex PCR reads with MiXCR, giving one entry per CDR3 protein. The data show about 560,000 distinct CDR3 sequences, 16% seen once. Input material: blood. These receptors were taken from a woman aged 18 to 35 with Graves' hyperthyroidism. The CDR3 runs from the conserved cysteine through the conserved F or W. A D gene is named only where the DNA matches it firmly.

v_call d_call cdr3_aa
TRBV9 - CASSARGAGSYEQYF
TRBV19 - CASGTFEDTQYF
TRBV30 - CAWMPSPGQGYNEQFF
TRBV2 - CAIQIRDSSGNTIYF
TRBV6-4 - CASSPGSSGANVLTF
TRBV10-2 - CAARDAGREKLFF
TRBV3-1 - CASSQDLGPGETQYF
TRBV29-1 TRBD1 CSVGGRGFEAFF
TRBV20-1 TRBD1 CSAIDRVNGYTF
TRBV9 TRBD2 CASSLDGSGGAYQFF
TRBV6-1 - CASSEAGALADTQYF
TRBV28 TRBD1 CASSLTGAAEQFF
TRBV11-2 TRBD1 CASSLTGPWGTNEKLFF
TRBV9 - CASSLLGWSSYEQYF
TRBV3-1 - CASSSSRGALEQYF
TRBV5-1 TRBD1 CASSRDRGTGELFF
TRBV6-1 TRBD2 CASRQPTTSGGRVEQYF
TRBV12-5 - CASGNEDTQYF
TRBV11-2 TRBD2 CASSLGVSGRETQYF
TRBV7-2 TRBD1 CASSLRGQGDGYTF
TRBV5-1 - CASSLSKLEQFF
TRBV10-2 TRBD1 CASRGTVNTEAFF
TRBV20-1 - CSARVTGTDYEQYF
TRBV7-2 TRBD2 CASSRDYIYEQYF
TRBV18 - CASSPRETYAYEQYF
TRBV7-9 - CASSYGGLYQETQYF
TRBV7-3 TRBD2 CASSPSGGVLDEQFF
TRBV3-1 - CASSPHPGSSYEQYF
TRBV20-1 - CSARDFRQATNTGELFF